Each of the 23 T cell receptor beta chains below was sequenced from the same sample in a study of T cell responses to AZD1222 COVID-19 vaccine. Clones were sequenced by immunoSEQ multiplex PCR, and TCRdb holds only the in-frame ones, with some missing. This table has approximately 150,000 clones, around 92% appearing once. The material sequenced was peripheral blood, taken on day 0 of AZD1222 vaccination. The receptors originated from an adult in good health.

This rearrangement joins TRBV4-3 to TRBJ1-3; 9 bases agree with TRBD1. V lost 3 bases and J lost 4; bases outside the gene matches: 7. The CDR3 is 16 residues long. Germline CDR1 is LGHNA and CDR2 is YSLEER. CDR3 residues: CASSQGPGTGGNTIYF. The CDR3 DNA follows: TGCGCCAGCAGCCAGGGTCCCGGGACAGGGGGAAACACCATATATTTT.

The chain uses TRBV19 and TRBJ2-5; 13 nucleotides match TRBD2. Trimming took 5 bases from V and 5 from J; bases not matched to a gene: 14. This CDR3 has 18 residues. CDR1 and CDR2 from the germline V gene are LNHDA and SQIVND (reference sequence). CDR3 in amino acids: CASSPGLAGVEVVETQYF. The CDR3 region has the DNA TGTGCCAGTAGTCCAGGACTAGCGGGAGTTGAGGTGGTGGAGACCCAGTACTTC. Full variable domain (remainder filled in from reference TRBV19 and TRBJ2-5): DGGITQSPKYLFRKEGQNVTLSCEQNLNHDAMYWYRQDPGQGLRLIYYSQIVNDFQKGDIAEGYSVSREKKESFPLTVTSAQKNPTAFYLCASSPGLAGVEVVETQYFGPGTRLLVL.

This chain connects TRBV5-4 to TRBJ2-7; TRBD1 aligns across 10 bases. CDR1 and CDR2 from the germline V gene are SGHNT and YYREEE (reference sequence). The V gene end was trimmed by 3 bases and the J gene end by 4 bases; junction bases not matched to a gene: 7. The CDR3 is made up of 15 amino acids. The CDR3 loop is CASSSWDRGSYEQYF. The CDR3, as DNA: TGTGCCAGCAGCTCGTGGGACAGGGGTTCGTACGAGCAGTACTTC.

The CDR3 DNA sequence: TGTGCCAGCAGCATCCCGGGGCCGGGGAACACTGAAGCTTTCTTT. Its protein is CASSIPGPGNTEAFF. The chain combines TRBV5-6 with TRBJ1-1; tentative D call: TRBD1 (5 bases). The CDR3 runs 15 residues. Trimming removed 4 bases from V and 1 base from J, with 14 bases in between. CDR1 is SGHDT and CDR2 is YYEEEE in the germline V gene.

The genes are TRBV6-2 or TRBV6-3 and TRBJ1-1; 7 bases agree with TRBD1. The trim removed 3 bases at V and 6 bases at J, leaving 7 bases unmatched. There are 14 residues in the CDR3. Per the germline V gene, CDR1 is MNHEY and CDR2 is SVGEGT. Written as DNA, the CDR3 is TGTGCCAGCAGTTATGGCAGGGGGTCCCCTGAAGCTTTCTTT. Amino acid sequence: CASSYGRGSPEAFF.

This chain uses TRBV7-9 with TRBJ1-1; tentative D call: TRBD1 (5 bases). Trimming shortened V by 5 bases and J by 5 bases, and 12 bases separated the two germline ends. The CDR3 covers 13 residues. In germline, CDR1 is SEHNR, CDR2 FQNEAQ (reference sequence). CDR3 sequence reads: CASSPEGRTEAFF. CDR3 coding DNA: TGTGCCAGCAGCCCCGAGGGGAGGACTGAAGCTTTCTTT. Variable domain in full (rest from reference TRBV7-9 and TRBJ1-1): DTGVSQNPRHKITKRGQNVTFRCDPISEHNRLYWYRQTLGQGPEFLTYFQNEAQLEKSRLLSDRFSAERPKGSFSTLEIQRTEQGDSAMYLCASSPEGRTEAFFGQGTRLTVV.

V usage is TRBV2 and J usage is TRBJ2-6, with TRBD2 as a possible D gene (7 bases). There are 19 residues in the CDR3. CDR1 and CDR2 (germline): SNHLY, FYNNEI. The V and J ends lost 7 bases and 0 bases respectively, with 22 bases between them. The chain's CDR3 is CASTPKDGLGGSGANVLTF. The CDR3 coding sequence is TGTGCCAGCACCCCGAAGGACGGACTAGGGGGCTCTGGGGCCAACGTCCTGACTTTC.

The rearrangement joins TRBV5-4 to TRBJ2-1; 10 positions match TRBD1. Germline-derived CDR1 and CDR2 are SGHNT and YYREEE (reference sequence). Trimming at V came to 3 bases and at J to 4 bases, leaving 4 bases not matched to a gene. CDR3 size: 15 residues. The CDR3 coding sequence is TGTGCCAGCAGCTATGACAGGGGGCAATACAATGAGCAGTTCTTC. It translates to CASSYDRGQYNEQFF.

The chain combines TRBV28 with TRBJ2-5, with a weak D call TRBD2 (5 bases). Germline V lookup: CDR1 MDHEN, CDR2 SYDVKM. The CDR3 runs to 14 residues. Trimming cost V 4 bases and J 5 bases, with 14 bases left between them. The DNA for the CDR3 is TGTGCCAGCAGTTGGACTGCGTATGGGGAGACCCAGTACTTC. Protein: CASSWTAYGETQYF.

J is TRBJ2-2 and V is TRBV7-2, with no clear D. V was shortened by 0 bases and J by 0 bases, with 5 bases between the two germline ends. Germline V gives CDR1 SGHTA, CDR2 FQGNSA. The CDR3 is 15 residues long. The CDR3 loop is CASSLAPANTGELFF. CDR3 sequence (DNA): TGTGCCAGCAGCTTAGCGCCAGCGAACACCGGGGAGCTGTTTTTT.

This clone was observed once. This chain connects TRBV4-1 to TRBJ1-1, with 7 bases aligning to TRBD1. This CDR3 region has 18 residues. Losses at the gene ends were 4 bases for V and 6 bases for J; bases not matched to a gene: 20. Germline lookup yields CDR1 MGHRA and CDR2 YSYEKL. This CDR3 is CASSPPFSRQGEDAEAFF. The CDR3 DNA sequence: TGCGCCAGCAGCCCACCCTTTAGTAGACAGGGTGAGGATGCTGAAGCTTTCTTT.

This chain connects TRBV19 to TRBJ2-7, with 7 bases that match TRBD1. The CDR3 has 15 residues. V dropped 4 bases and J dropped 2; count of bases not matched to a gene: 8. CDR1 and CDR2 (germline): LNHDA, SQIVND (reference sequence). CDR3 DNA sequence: TGTGCCAGTAGTAAGGCAGGGGGTCGCGCCTACGAGCAGTACTTC. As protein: CASSKAGGRAYEQYF.

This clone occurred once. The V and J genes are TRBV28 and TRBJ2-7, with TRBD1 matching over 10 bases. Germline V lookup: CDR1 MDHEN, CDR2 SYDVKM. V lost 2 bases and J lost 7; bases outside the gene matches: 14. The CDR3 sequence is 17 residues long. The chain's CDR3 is CASSLLGAWTGGGEQYF. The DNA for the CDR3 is TGTGCCAGCAGTTTACTAGGGGCTTGGACAGGGGGAGGGGAGCAGTACTTC.

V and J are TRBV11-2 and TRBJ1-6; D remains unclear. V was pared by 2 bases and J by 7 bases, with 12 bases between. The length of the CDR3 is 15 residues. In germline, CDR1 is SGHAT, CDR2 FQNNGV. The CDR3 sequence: CASSLSRGINSPLHF. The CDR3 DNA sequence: TGTGCCAGCAGCTTAAGCCGTGGTATAAATTCACCCCTCCACTTT.

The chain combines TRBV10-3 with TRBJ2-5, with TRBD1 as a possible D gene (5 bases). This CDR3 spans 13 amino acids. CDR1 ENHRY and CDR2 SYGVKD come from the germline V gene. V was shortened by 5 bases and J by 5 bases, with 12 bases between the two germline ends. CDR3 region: CAISFRDRETQYF. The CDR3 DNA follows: TGTGCCATCAGTTTCAGGGATCGGGAGACCCAGTACTTC.

Here the CDR3 reads CASSSGQSLYEQYF. The CDR3 DNA reads TGTGCCAGCAGTTCGGGACAGAGTCTCTACGAGCAGTACTTC. V usage is TRBV28 and J usage is TRBJ2-7; 7 bases fit TRBD1. The V gene's germline CDR1 is MDHEN and CDR2 SYDVKM. J gave up 3 bases and V 4 bases, and 6 bases lay outside the gene matches. CDR3 length equals 14 residues.

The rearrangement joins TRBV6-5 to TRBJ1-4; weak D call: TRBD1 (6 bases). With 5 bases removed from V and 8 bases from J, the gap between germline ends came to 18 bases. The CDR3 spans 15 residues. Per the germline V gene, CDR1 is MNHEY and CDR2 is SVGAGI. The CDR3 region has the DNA TGTGCCAGCAGTCTACAGGGAATGGTCGGGGAAAAACTGTTTTTT. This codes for CASSLQGMVGEKLFF.

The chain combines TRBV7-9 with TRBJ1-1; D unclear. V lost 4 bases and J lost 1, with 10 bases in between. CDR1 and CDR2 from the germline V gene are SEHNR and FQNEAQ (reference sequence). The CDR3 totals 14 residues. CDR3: CASSSFPRNTEAFF. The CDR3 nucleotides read TGTGCCAGCAGCTCATTCCCAAGGAACACTGAAGCTTTCTTT.

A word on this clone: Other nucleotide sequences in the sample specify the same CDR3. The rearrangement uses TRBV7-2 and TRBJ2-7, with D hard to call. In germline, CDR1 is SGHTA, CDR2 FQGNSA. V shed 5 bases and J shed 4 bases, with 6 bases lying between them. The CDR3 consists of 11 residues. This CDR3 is CASSPAYEQYF. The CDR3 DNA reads TGTGCCAGCAGCCCCGCATACGAGCAGTACTTC.

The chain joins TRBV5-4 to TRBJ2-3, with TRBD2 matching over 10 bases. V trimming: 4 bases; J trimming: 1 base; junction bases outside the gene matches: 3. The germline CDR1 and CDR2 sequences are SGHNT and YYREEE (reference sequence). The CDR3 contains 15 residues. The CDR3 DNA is TGTGCCAGCAGCCCTCTAGCGGGGGGCACAGATACGCAGTATTTT. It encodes CASSPLAGGTDTQYF. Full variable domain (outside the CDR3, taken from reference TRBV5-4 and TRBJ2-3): ETGVTQSPTHLIKTRGQQVTLRCSSQSGHNTVSWYQQALGQGPQFIFQYYREEENGRGNFPPRFSGLQFPNYSSELNVNALELDDSALYLCASSPLAGGTDTQYFGPGTRLTVL.

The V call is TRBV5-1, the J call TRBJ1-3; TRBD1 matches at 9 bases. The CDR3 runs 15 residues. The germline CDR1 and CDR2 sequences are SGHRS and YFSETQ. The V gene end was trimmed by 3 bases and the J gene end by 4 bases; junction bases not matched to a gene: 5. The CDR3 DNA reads TGCGCCAGCAGCTCTGGACAGGGGTACGGAAACACCATATATTTT. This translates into CASSSGQGYGNTIYF.

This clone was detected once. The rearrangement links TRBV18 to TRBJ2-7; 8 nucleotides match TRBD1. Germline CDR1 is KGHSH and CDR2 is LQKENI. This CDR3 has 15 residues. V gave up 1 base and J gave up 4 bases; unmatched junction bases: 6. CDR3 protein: CASSPRTGKSYEQYF. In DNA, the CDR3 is TGTGCCAGCTCACCACGGACAGGGAAATCGTACGAGCAGTACTTC. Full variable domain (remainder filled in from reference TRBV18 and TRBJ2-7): NAGVMQNPRHLVRRRGQEARLRCSPMKGHSHVYWYRQLPEEGLKFMVYLQKENIIDESGMPKERFSAEFPKEGPSILRIQQVVRGDSAAYFCASSPRTGKSYEQYFGPGTRLTVT.

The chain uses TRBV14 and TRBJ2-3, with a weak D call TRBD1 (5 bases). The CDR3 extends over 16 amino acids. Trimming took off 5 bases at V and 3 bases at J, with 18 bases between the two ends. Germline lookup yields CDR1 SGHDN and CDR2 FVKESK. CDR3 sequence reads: CASSKGDRPTTDTQYF. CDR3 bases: TGTGCCAGCAGCAAAGGGGATAGACCGACGACAGATACGCAGTATTTT.